This T cell receptor (beta chain) was found in a study of early T cells in non-severe SARS-CoV-2 infection. About the research overall: Unpaired chains resulted from sequencing bulk RNA of unsorted whole blood. Study-level findings and limits: Comparison of clonotypes with VDJdb favored anti-spike CD8 responses while missing private and CD4 specificities.

CDR1 and CDR2 from the germline V gene are SNHLY and FYNNEI. Trimming shortened V by 5 bases and J by 1 base, and 9 bases separated the two germline ends. The CDR3 runs 14 residues. Unique molecular identifiers were added to individual cDNA molecules. TCRdb called the 5' RACE reads again in MiXCR, with one record for every CDR3 protein. The table includes tens of thousands of distinct CDR3 sequences, under 15% detected once. Of note for this clonotype: Its antigen is still unknown.

Source material: whole blood. This sequence joins TRBV2 and TRBJ1-5; tentatively, D is TRBD1 (5 bases). The sequence was obtained from an adult who was a healthcare worker with PCR-confirmed SARS-CoV-2 infection or an uninfected control (not recorded which). The CDR3 is CASSWQGSNQPQHF. The CDR3 DNA reads as TGTGCCAGCAGTTGGCAGGGAAGCAATCAGCCCCAGCATTTT.